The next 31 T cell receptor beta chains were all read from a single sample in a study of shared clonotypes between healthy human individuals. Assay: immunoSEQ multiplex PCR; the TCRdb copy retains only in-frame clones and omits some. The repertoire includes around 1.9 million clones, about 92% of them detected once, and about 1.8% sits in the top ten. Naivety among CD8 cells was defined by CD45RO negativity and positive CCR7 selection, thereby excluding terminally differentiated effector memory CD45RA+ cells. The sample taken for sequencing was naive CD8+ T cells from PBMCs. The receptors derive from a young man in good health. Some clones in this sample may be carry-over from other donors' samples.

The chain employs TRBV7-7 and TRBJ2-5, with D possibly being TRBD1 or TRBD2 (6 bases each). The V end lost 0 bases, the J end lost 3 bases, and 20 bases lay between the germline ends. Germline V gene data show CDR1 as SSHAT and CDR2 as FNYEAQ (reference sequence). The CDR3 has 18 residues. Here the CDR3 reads CASSLALGGFSAKETQYF. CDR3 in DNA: TGTGCCAGCAGCTTAGCGCTAGGGGGGTTTTCCGCGAAAGAGACCCAGTACTTC.

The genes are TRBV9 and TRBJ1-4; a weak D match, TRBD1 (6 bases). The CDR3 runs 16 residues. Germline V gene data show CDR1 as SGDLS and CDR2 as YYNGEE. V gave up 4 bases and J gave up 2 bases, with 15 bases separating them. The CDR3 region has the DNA TGTGCCAGCAGCCTAGAGGGGGGGCCTACTAATGAAAAACTGTTTTTT. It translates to CASSLEGGPTNEKLFF.

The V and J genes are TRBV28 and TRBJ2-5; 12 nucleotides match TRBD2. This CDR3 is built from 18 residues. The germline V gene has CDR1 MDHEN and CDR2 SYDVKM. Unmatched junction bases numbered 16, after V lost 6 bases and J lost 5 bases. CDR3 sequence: CASSSRLAGALRGETQYF. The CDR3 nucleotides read TGTGCCAGCAGCTCAAGACTAGCGGGAGCCCTCCGGGGGGAGACCCAGTACTTC. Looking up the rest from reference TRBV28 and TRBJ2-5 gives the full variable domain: DVKVTQSSRYLVKRTGEKVFLECVQDMDHENMFWYRQDPGLGLRLIYFSYDVKMKEKGDIPEGYSVSREKKERFSLILESASTNQTSMYLCASSSRLAGALRGETQYFGPGTRLLVL.

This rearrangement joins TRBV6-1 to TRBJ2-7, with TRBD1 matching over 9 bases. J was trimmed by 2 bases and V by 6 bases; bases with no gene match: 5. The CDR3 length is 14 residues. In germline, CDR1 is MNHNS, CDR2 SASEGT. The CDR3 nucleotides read TGTGCCAGCAGGCTGAGACAGGGGGCCTACGAGCAGTACTTC. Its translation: CASRLRQGAYEQYF.

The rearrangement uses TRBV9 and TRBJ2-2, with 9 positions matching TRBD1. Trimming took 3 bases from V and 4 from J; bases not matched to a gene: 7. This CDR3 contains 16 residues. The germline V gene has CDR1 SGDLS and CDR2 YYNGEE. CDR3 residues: CASSGGGTGSTGELFF. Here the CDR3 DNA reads TGTGCCAGCAGCGGGGGCGGGACAGGGTCCACCGGGGAGCTGTTTTTT.

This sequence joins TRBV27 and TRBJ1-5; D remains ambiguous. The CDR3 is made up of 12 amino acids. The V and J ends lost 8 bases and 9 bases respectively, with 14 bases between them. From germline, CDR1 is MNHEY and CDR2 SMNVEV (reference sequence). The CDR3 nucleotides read TGTGCCAGCGGGTTCGGTTTTTGGCCCCAGCATTTT. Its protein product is CASGFGFWPQHF.

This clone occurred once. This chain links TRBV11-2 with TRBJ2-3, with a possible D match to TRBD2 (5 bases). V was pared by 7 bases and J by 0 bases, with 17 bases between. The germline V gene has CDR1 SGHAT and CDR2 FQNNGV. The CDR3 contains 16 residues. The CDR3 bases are TGTGCCAGCACCAGCCCGATGAGGGCTAGCACAGATACGCAGTATTTT. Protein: CASTSPMRASTDTQYF.

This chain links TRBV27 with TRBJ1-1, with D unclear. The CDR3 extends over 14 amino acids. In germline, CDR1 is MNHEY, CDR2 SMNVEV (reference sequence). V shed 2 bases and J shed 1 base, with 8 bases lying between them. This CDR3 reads CASSLNPANTEAFF. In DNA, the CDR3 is TGTGCCAGCAGTTTAAACCCAGCGAACACTGAAGCTTTCTTT.

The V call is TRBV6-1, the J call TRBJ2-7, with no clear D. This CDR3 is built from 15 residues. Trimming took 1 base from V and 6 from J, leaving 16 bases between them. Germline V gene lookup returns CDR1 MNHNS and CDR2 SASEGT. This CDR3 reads CASSEVGLGSSEQYF. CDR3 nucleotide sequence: TGTGCCAGCAGTGAAGTCGGCTTAGGCAGTTCCGAGCAGTACTTC.

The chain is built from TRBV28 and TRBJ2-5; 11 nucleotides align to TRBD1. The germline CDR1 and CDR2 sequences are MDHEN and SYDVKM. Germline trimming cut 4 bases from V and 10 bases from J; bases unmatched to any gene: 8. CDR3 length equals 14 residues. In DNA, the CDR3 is TGTGCCAGCAGTTCACCGGGACAGGGGGGTTACCAGTACTTC. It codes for CASSSPGQGGYQYF.

CDR3 loop: CASSSGYSEQYF. In DNA form, the CDR3 reads TGTGCCAGCAGCTCCGGGTACTCCGAGCAGTACTTC. J is TRBJ2-7 and V is TRBV11-2, with D unresolved. CDR1 and CDR2 (germline): SGHAT, FQNNGV. Trimming shortened V by 4 bases and J by 6 bases, and 10 bases separated the two germline ends. The CDR3 extends over 12 amino acids.

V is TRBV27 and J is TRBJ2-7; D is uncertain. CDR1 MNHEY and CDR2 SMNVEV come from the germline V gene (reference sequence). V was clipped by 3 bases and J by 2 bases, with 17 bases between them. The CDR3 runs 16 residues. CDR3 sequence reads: CASSFSAGPQTYEQYF. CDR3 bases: TGTGCCAGCAGTTTCTCGGCCGGGCCCCAGACCTACGAGCAGTACTTC.

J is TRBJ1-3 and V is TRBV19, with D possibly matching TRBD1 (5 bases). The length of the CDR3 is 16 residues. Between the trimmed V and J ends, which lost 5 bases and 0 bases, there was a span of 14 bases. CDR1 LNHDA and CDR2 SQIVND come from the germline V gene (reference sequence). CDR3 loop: CASSASTEGSGNTIYF. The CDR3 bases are TGTGCCAGTAGTGCATCGACAGAAGGCTCTGGAAACACCATATATTTT.

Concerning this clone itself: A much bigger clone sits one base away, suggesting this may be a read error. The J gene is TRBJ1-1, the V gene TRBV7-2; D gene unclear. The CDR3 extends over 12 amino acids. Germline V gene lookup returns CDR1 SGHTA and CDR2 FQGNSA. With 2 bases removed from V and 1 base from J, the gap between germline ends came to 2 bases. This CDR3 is CASSLWNTEAFF. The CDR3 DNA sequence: TGTGCCAGCAGCTTATGGAACACTGAAGCTTTCTTT.

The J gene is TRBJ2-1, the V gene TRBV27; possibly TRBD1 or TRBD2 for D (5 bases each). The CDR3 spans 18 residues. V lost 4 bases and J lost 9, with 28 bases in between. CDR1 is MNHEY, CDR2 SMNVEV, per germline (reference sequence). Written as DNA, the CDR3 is TGTGCCAGCAGTTCGAGCAGGGTAGGGACCCAAATAGGGGCTGAGCAGTTCTTC. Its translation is CASSSSRVGTQIGAEQFF.

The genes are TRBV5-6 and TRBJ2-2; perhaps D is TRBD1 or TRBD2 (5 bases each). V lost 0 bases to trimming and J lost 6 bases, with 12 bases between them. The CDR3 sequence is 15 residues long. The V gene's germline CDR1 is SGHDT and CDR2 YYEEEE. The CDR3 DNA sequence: TGTGCCAGCAGCTTGGGGGACCCCAGGCCCGGGGAGCTGTTTTTT. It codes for CASSLGDPRPGELFF.

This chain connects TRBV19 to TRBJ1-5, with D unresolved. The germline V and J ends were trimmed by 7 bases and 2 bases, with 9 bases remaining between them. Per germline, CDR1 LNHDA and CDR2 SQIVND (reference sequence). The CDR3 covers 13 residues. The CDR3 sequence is CASKPPGNQPQHF. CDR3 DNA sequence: TGTGCCAGTAAGCCCCCCGGCAATCAGCCCCAGCATTTT.

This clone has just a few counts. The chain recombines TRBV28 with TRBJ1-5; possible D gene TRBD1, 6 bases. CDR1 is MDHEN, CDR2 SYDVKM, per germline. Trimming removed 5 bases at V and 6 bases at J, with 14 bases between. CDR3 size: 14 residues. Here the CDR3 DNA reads TGTGCCAGCAGTATTGGACAGAGTTCTCAGCCCCAGCATTTT. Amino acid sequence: CASSIGQSSQPQHF. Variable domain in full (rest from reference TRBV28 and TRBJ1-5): DVKVTQSSRYLVKRTGEKVFLECVQDMDHENMFWYRQDPGLGLRLIYFSYDVKMKEKGDIPEGYSVSREKKERFSLILESASTNQTSMYLCASSIGQSSQPQHFGDGTRLSIL.

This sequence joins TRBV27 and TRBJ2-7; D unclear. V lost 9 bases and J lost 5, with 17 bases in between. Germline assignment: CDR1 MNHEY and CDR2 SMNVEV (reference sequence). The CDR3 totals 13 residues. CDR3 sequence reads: CASGWSLGHEQYF. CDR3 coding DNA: TGTGCCAGTGGTTGGAGCTTAGGGCACGAGCAGTACTTC.

The CDR3 reads CASSETGINTEAFF. CDR3 bases: TGTGCCAGCAGTGAGACAGGGATAAACACTGAAGCTTTCTTT. The V gene is TRBV2, the J gene TRBJ1-1; TRBD1 matches at 7 bases. Unmatched junction bases numbered 3, after V lost 3 bases and J lost 2 bases. Germline V lookup: CDR1 SNHLY, CDR2 FYNNEI. The CDR3 loop spans 14 amino acids.

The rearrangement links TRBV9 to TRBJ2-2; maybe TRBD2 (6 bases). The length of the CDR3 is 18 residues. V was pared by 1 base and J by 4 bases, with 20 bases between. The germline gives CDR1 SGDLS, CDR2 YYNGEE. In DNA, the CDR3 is TGTGCCAGCAGCGTAAGTCCAGCGGGTCCCCTTGGCACCGGGGAGCTGTTTTTT. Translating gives CASSVSPAGPLGTGELFF. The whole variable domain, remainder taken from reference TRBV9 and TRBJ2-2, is DSGVTQTPKHLITATGQRVTLRCSPRSGDLSVYWYQQSLDQGLQFLIQYYNGEERAKGNILERFSAQQFPDLHSELNLSSLELGDSALYFCASSVSPAGPLGTGELFFGEGSRLTVL.

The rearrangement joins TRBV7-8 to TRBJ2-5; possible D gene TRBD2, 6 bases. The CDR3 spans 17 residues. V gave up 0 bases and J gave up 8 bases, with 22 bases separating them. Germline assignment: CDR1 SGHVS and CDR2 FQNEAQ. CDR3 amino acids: CASSLAGGTARVDTQYF. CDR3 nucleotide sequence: TGTGCCAGCAGCTTAGCGGGGGGAACGGCCAGGGTAGATACCCAGTACTTC.

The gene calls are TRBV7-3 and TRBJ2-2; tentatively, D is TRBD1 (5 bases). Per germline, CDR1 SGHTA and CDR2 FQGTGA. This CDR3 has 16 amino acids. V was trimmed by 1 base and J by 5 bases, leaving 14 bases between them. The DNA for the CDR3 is TGTGCCAGCAGCTTAATAAGGGGTTCAAGAACCGGGGAGCTGTTTTTT. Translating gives CASSLIRGSRTGELFF. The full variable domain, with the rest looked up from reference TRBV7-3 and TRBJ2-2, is GAGVSQTPSNKVTEKGKYVELRCDPISGHTALYWYRQSLGQGPEFLIYFQGTGAADDSGLPNDRFFAVRPEGSVSTLKIQRTERGDSAVYLCASSLIRGSRTGELFFGEGSRLTVL.

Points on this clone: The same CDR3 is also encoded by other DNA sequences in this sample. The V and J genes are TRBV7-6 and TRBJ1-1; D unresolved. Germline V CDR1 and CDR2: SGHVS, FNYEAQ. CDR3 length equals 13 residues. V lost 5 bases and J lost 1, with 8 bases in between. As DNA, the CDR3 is TGTGCCAGCAGCCTAGGAAGGAACACTGAAGCTTTCTTT. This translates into CASSLGRNTEAFF.

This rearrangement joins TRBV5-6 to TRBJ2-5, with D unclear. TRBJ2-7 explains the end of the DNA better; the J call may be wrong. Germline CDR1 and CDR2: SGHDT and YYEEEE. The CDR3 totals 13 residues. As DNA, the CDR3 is TGTGCCAGCAGCTTGTCTCCCTCCTACGAGCAGTACTTC. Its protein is CASSLSPSYEQYF.

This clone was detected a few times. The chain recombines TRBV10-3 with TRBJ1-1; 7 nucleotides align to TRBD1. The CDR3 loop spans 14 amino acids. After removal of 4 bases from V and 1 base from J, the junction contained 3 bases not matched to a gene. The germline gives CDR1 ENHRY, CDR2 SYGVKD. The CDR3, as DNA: TGTGCCATCAGTGCCCGGACAGGGAACACTGAAGCTTTCTTT. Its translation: CAISARTGNTEAFF.

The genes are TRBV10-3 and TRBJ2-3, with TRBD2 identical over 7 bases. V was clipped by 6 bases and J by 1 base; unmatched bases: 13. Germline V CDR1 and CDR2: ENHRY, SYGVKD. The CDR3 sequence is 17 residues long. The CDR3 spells CAIREHLAGVGTDTQYF. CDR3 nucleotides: TGTGCCATCAGGGAACACCTGGCGGGAGTCGGCACAGATACGCAGTATTTT.

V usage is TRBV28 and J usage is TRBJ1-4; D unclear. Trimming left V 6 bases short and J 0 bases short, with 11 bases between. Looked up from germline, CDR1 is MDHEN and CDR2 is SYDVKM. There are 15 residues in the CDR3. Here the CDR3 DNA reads TGTGCCAGCAGGCAGGACTTTGCAACTAATGAAAAACTGTTTTTT. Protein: CASRQDFATNEKLFF.

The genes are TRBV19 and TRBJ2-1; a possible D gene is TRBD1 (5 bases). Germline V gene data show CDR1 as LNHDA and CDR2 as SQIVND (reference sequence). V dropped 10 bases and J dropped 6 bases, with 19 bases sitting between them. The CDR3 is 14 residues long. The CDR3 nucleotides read TGTGCCACTACCCCTAGGTTGGGGCTCAATGAGCAGTTCTTC. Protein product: CATTPRLGLNEQFF.

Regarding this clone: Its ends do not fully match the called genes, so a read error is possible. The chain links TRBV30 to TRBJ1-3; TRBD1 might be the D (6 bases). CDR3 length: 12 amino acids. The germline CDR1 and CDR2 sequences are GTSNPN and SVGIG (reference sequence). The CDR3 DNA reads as TGTGCTTGGAGGGGGGCTGGAAACACCATATATTTT. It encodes CAWRGAGNTIYF.

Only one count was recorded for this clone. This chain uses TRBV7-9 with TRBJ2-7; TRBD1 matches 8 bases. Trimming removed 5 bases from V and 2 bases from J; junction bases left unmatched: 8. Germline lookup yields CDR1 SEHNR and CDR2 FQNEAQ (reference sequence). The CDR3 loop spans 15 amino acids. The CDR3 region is CASSNPGGETYEQYF. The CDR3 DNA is TGTGCCAGCAGCAACCCAGGGGGCGAAACCTACGAGCAGTACTTC.